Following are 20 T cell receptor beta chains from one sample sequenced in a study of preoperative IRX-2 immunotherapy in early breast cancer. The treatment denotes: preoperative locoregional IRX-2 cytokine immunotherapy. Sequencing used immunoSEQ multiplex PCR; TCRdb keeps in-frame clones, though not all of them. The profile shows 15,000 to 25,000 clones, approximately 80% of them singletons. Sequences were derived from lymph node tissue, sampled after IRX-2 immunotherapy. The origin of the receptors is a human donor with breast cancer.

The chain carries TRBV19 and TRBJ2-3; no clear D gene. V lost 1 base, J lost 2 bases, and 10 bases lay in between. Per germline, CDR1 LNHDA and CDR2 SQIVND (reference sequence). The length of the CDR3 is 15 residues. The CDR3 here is CASSIGAFVTDTQYF. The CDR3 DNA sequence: TGTGCCAGTAGTATAGGGGCTTTCGTCACAGATACGCAGTATTTT.

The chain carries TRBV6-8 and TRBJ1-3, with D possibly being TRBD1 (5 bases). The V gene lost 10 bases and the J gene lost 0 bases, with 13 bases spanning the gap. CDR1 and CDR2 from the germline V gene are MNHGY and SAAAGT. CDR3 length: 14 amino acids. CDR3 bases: TGTGCCATCAGCAAAGACAGCTCTGGAAACACCATATATTTT. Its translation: CAISKDSSGNTIYF.

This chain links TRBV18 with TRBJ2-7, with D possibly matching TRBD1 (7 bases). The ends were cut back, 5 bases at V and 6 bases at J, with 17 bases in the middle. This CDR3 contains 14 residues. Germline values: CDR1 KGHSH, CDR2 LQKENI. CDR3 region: CASSKPGTAGEQYF. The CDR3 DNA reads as TGTGCCAGCTCAAAACCCGGGACAGCGGGCGAGCAGTACTTC.

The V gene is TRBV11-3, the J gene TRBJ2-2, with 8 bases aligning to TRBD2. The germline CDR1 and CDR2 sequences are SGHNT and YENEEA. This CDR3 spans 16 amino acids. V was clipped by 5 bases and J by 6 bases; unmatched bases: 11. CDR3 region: CASSSGPGLEAGELFF. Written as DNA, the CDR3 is TGTGCCAGCAGCAGCGGTCCGGGACTAGAGGCCGGGGAGCTGTTTTTT.

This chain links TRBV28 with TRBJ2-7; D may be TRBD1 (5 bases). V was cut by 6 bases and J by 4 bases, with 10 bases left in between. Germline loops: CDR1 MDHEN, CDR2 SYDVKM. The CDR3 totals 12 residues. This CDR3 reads CASRPDSYEQYF. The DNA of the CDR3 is TGTGCCAGCAGACCCGACAGTTACGAGCAGTACTTC.

CDR3 sequence (DNA): TGCGCCAGCAGCTACGGACTAGCGGGAGTAGACGGCACAGATACGCAGTATTTT. Amino acid sequence: CASSYGLAGVDGTDTQYF. The genes are TRBV5-1 and TRBJ2-3; 13 nucleotides match TRBD2. Germline trimming cut 3 bases from V and 1 base from J; bases unmatched to any gene: 8. The V gene's germline CDR1 is SGHRS and CDR2 YFSETQ. The CDR3 is made up of 18 amino acids. Full variable domain (outside the CDR3, taken from reference TRBV5-1 and TRBJ2-3): KAGVTQTPRYLIKTRGQQVTLSCSPISGHRSVSWYQQTPGQGLQFLFEYFSETQRNKGNFPGRFSGRQFSNSRSEMNVSTLELGDSALYLCASSYGLAGVDGTDTQYFGPGTRLTVL.

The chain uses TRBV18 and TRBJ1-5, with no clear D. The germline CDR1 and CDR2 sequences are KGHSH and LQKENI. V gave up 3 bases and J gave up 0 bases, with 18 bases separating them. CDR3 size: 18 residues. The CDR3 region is CASSPFEGSIDSNQPQHF. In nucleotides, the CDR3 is TGTGCCAGCTCACCCTTCGAGGGATCTATTGATAGCAATCAGCCCCAGCATTTT.

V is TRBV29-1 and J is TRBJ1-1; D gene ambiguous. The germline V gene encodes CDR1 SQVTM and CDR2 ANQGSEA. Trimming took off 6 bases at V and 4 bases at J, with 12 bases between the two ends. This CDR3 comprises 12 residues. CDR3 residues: CSVKFVVTEAFF. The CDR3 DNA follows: TGCAGCGTCAAATTCGTGGTCACTGAAGCTTTCTTT.

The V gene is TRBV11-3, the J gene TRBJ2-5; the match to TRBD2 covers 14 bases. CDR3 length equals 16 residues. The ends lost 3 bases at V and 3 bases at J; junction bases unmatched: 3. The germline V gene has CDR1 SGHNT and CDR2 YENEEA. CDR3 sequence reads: CASSFRLAGGEETQYF. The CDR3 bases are TGTGCCAGCAGCTTTCGACTAGCGGGAGGGGAAGAGACCCAGTACTTC.

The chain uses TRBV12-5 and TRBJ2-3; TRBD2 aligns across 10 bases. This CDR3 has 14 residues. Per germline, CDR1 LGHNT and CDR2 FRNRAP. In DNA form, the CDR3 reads TGTGCCAGCAACCTAGCGGGAGTATCAGATACGCAGTATTTT. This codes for CASNLAGVSDTQYF.

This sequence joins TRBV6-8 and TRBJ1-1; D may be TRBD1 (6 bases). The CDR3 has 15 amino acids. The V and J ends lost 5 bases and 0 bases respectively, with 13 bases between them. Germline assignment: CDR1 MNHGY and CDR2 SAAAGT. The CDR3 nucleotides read TGTGCCAGCAGTGGAGGTAGGGGGATGAACACTGAAGCTTTCTTT. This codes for CASSGGRGMNTEAFF.

CDR3 loop: CASKGQGWETQYF. Written as DNA, the CDR3 is TGTGCCAGCAAGGGACAGGGGTGGGAGACCCAGTACTTC. The rearrangement links TRBV6-8 to TRBJ2-5; 10 nucleotides align to TRBD1. CDR3 size: 13 residues. CDR1 is MNHGY, CDR2 SAAAGT, per germline. V shed 7 bases and J 5 bases; nucleotides not matched to a gene: 4.

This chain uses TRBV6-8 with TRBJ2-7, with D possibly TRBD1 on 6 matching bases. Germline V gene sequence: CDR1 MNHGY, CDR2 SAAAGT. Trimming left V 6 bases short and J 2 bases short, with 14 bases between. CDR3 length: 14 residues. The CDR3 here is CASSSQGRTYEQYF. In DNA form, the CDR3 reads TGTGCCAGCAGCTCCCAGGGGAGAACCTACGAGCAGTACTTC.

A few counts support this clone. CDR3 in amino acids: CASSPSGFTGELFF. The CDR3 nucleotides read TGTGCCAGCAGCCCCTCGGGGTTCACCGGGGAGCTGTTTTTT. The chain links TRBV6-8 to TRBJ2-2; tentative D call: TRBD2 (5 bases). Germline CDR1 and CDR2: MNHGY and SAAAGT. V lost 6 bases and J 4 bases, leaving 12 bases between the germline ends. The CDR3 sequence is 14 residues long.

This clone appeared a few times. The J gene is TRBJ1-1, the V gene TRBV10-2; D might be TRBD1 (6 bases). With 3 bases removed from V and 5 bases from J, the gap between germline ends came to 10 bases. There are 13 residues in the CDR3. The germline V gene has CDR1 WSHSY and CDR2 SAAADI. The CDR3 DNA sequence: TGCGCCAGCAGTGAACTGAGGGGGACTGAAGCTTTCTTT. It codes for CASSELRGTEAFF.

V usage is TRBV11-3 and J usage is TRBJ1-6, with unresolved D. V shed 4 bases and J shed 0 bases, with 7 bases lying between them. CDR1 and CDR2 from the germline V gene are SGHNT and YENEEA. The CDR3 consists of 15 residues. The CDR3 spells CASSSLSSYNSPLHF. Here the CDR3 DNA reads TGTGCCAGCAGCTCCTTAAGCTCCTATAATTCACCCCTCCACTTT.

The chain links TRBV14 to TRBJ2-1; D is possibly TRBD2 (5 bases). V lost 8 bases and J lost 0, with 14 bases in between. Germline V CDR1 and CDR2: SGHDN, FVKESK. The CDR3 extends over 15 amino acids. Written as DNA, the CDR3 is TGTGCCAGCTCGTCGGGGTTCAGCTCCTACAATGAGCAGTTCTTC. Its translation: CASSSGFSSYNEQFF.

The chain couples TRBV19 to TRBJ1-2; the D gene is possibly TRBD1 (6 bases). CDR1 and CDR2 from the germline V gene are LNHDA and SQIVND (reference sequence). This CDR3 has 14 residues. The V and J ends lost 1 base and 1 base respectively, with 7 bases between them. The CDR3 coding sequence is TGTGCCAGTAGTATAGCCAGGGGTAACTATGGCTACACCTTC. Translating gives CASSIARGNYGYTF. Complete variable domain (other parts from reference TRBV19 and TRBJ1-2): DGGITQSPKYLFRKEGQNVTLSCEQNLNHDAMYWYRQDPGQGLRLIYYSQIVNDFQKGDIAEGYSVSREKKESFPLTVTSAQKNPTAFYLCASSIARGNYGYTFGSGTRLTVV.

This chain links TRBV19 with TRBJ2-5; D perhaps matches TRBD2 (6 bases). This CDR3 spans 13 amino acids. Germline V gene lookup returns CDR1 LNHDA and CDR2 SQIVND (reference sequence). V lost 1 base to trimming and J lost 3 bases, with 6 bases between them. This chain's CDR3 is CASSIGGEETQYF. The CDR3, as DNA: TGTGCCAGTAGTATAGGGGGGGAAGAGACCCAGTACTTC.

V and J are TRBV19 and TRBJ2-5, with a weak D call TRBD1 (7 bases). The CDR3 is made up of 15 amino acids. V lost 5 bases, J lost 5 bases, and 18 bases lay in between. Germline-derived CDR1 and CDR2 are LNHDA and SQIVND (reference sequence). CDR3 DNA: TGTGCCAGTAGTCATGGCGGGACAGTCGGGGAGACCCAGTACTTC. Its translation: CASSHGGTVGETQYF.